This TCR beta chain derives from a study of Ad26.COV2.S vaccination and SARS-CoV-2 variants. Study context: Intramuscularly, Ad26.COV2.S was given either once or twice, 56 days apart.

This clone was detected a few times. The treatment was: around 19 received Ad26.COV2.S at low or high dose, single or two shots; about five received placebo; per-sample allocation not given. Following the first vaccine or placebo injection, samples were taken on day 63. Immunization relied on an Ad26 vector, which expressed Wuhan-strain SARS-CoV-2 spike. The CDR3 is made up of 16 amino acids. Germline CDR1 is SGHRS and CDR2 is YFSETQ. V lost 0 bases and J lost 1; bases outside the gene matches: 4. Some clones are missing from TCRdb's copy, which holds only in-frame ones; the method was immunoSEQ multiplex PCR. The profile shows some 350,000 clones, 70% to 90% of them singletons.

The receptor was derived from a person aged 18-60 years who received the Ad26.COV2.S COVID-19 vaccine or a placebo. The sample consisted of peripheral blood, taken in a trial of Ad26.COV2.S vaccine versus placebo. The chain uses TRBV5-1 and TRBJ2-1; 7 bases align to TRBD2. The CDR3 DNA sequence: TGCGCCAGCAGCTTGGACGGGGGGACGTCCTACAATGAGCAGTTCTTC. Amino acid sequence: CASSLDGGTSYNEQFF.